The 9 T cell receptor beta chains reported below all come from one sample, sequenced in a study of siplizumab effects on memory and regulatory T cells. TCRdb keeps only in-frame clones here, not all; method: immunoSEQ multiplex PCR. The table has 7,700 or so clones, about 36% seen once. These receptors are not linked to any known antigen. Responder and stimulator cells in the mixed lymphocyte reaction were cultured together for over 5 days at 37°C. Source material: CFSE-low (dividing) CD8+ T cells sorted from an allogeneic mixed lymphocyte reaction. These receptors originate from a human donor in good health; the cells came from an allogeneic mixed lymphocyte reaction.

By its share, this clone is medium-sized. The chain employs TRBV6-5 and TRBJ2-2; tentative D call: TRBD1 (6 bases). The V end lost 5 bases, the J end lost 7 bases, and 14 bases lay between the germline ends. The CDR3 is made up of 14 amino acids. Per the germline V gene, CDR1 is MNHEY and CDR2 is SVGAGI. DNA of the CDR3: TGTGCCAGCAGTGCCAACAGGGTTCACGGGGAGCTGTTTTTT. Translated: CASSANRVHGELFF.

The V call is TRBV11-2, the J call TRBJ2-7; 7 bases align to TRBD1. Germline assignment: CDR1 SGHAT and CDR2 FQNNGV. The CDR3 has 15 residues. V was pared by 4 bases and J by 4 bases, with 10 bases of the junction left unmatched. CDR3 DNA sequence: TGTGCCAGCAGCTACCGACAGGGTAGGGCTTACGAGCAGTACTTC. Protein sequence: CASSYRQGRAYEQYF.

Relative to its sample, this clone is medium-sized. The gene calls are TRBV5-1 and TRBJ2-3; 8 nucleotides align to TRBD2. V lost 2 bases to trimming and J lost 2 bases; unmatched junction nucleotides: 7. The CDR3 is made up of 16 amino acids. CDR1 SGHRS and CDR2 YFSETQ come from the germline V gene. The CDR3 region is CASSFLLLADTDTQYF. In nucleotides, the CDR3 is TGCGCCAGCAGCTTTCTCCTACTAGCGGACACAGATACGCAGTATTTT.

By share of the sample, this clone is medium-sized (0.01 to 0.1%). The chain recombines TRBV6-6 with TRBJ2-1; D not certain. In germline, CDR1 is MNHNY, CDR2 SVGAGI (reference sequence). V was pared by 8 bases and J by 4 bases, with 6 bases between. The CDR3 loop spans 11 amino acids. The CDR3 sequence: CASWVYNEQFF. CDR3 DNA: TGTGCCAGCTGGGTGTACAATGAGCAGTTCTTC.

This clone is medium-sized. The V gene is TRBV19, the J gene TRBJ2-1; D not resolved. Germline V gene sequence: CDR1 LNHDA, CDR2 SQIVND (reference sequence). V was pared by 3 bases and J by 0 bases, with 9 bases between. CDR3 length: 15 amino acids. CDR3 amino acids: CASSILSASYNEQFF. The CDR3 DNA reads TGTGCCAGTAGTATTCTAAGCGCCTCCTACAATGAGCAGTTCTTC.

J is TRBJ2-7 and V is TRBV6-1; the match to TRBD1 covers 8 bases. J gave up 6 bases and V 3 bases, and 7 bases lay outside the gene matches. CDR3 length: 14 amino acids. Germline V gene sequence: CDR1 MNHNS, CDR2 SASEGT. CDR3 region: CASSEDRENCEQYF. The CDR3 nucleotides read TGTGCCAGCAGTGAGGACAGGGAGAACTGCGAGCAGTACTTC.

In the case of this clone: It may be a read error: a sequence one base away is much more abundant. Additional DNA sequences in this sample encode the identical CDR3. The chain couples TRBV27 to TRBJ2-7; 7 nucleotides align to TRBD2. The CDR3 contains 14 residues. V gave up 4 bases and J gave up 7 bases; unmatched junction bases: 10. CDR1 is MNHEY, CDR2 SMNVEV, per germline (reference sequence). CDR3 loop: CASSWVGGSYEQYF. The CDR3 region has the DNA TGTGCCAGCAGTTGGGTGGGAGGGAGCTATGAGCAGTACTTC.

Turning to this clone: The sample contains more than one DNA sequence encoding this CDR3. The CDR3 bases are TGTGCCAGCAGTTACTCAGGGAGGAACACTGAAGCTTTCTTT. This translates into CASSYSGRNTEAFF. The J gene is TRBJ1-1, the V gene TRBV6-5; D is uncertain. Germline CDR1 MNHEY, CDR2 SVGAGI. V was shortened by 0 bases and J by 1 base, with 6 bases between the two germline ends. This CDR3 comprises 14 residues.

This clone was seen more than once but under ten times. The CDR3 reads CASSLGGSQETQYF. DNA for the CDR3: TGTGCCAGCAGCTTGGGGGGGTCACAAGAGACCCAGTACTTC. This chain links TRBV11-2 with TRBJ2-5, with 7 bases lining up with TRBD2. Germline CDR1 reads SGHAT; CDR2 reads FQNNGV. V gave up 3 bases and J gave up 2 bases; unmatched junction bases: 3. The CDR3 runs 14 residues.